This T cell receptor beta chain came from a study of blood T cell repertoires in COVID-19. Participants spanned ages about 18 to 90 years and resided in over 20 US areas. The study assigned cohorts using participant-reported clinical history. The table came from immunoSEQ multiplex PCR; TCRdb's copy has only in-frame clones and leaves some out. The table has about 250,000 clones, 70% to 90% seen once. CDR3 length equals 14 residues. The germline gives CDR1 MNHEY, CDR2 SVGAGI. Deletions cut 4 bases from V and 4 bases from J, with 13 bases between. Input material: PBMCs or T cells enriched from blood (not recorded which). The receptor was derived from a man aged 18-30 years who had recovered from COVID-19. V is TRBV6-5 and J is TRBJ1-1, with a tentative D call TRBD1 (5 bases). Written as DNA, the CDR3 is TGTGCCAGCAGTTGGGGTGGGGGGGGCACTGAAGCTTTCTTT. This gives the protein CASSWGGGGTEAFF.